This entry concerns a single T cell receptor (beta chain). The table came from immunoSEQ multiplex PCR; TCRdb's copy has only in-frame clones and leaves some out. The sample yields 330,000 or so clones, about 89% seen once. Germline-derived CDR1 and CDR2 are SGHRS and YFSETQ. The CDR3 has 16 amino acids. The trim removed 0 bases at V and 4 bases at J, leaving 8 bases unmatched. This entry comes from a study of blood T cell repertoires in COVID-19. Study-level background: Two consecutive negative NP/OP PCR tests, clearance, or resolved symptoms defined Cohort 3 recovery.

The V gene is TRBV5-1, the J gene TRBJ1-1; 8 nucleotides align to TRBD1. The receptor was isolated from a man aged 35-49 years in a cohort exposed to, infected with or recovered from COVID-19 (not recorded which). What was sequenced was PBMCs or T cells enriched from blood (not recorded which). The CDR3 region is CASSLEQGAHSTEAFF. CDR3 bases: TGCGCCAGCAGCTTGGAGCAGGGGGCCCACTCCACTGAAGCTTTCTTT.